Listed here are 11 T cell receptor beta chains from one sample, sequenced in a study of graft-versus-host responses after intestinal transplantation. Some clones are missing from TCRdb's copy, which holds only in-frame ones; the method was immunoSEQ multiplex PCR. The repertoire has about 94,000 clones, roughly nine tenths of them found once; the top ten carry 0.5%. The antigens for these receptors are not known. The specimen was unstimulated CD8+ T cells sorted from spleen or lymph node cells, collected before intestinal transplant. Receptors were obtained from a human donor who received an intestinal transplant.

The chain has TRBV29-1 and TRBJ2-1; 13 nucleotides align to TRBD2. The CDR3 totals 16 residues. CDR1 and CDR2 (germline): SQVTM, ANQGSEA. The junction had 6 bases not matched to a gene; V was cut back by 1 base and J by 6 bases. The DNA for the CDR3 is TGCAGCGTTGAAGGGACTAGCGGGAGATGGAGCAATGAGCAGTTCTTC. This codes for CSVEGTSGRWSNEQFF.

The chain joins TRBV7-9 to TRBJ2-3; 11 nucleotides line up with TRBD2. In germline, CDR1 is SEHNR, CDR2 FQNEAQ (reference sequence). The junction had 7 bases not matched to a gene; V was cut back by 4 bases and J by 13 bases. The length of the CDR3 is 13 residues. The CDR3 DNA is TGTGCCAGCAGCTCCAAGACTAGCGGGGAGGAGTATTTT. This encodes CASSSKTSGEEYF.

For the CDR3, the DNA is TGTGCCAGCAGCTGGACAGAGAGCTACGAGCAGTACTTC. Protein sequence: CASSWTESYEQYF. The chain couples TRBV6-6 to TRBJ2-7; possible D gene TRBD1, 6 bases. With 6 bases removed from V and 3 bases from J, the gap between germline ends came to 12 bases. This CDR3 has 13 amino acids. Germline V CDR1 and CDR2: MNHNY, SVGAGI (reference sequence).

The sample holds a few counts of this clone. The chain joins TRBV4-1 to TRBJ1-6; the match to TRBD1 covers 9 bases. The germline V gene has CDR1 MGHRA and CDR2 YSYEKL. V dropped 3 bases and J dropped 13; count of bases not matched to a gene: 10. This CDR3 is built from 15 residues. This CDR3 reads CASSQGQGPGIPLHF. The CDR3 DNA reads TGCGCCAGCAGCCAGGGACAGGGCCCTGGGATTCCCCTCCACTTT.

The J gene is TRBJ2-1, the V gene TRBV6-1; 16 positions match TRBD2. The CDR3 has 16 residues. With V trimmed by 0 bases and J by 8 bases, 1 base remained unmatched. Germline values: CDR1 MNHNS, CDR2 SASEGT. The CDR3 DNA follows: TGTGCCAGCAGTGAAGCGGGGACTAGCGGGAGGGATGAGCAGTTCTTC. Encoded protein: CASSEAGTSGRDEQFF.

About this clone: Additional DNA sequences in this sample encode the identical CDR3. This chain connects TRBV4-1 to TRBJ2-7, with 9 positions matching TRBD1. The germline gives CDR1 MGHRA, CDR2 YSYEKL. V shed 4 bases, J shed 1 base, and the junction held 2 bases outside the gene matches. CDR3 length: 14 amino acids. CDR3 protein: CASSPGQGSYEQYF. The CDR3 nucleotides are TGCGCCAGCAGCCCTGGACAGGGGTCCTACGAGCAGTACTTC.

The chain links TRBV5-1 to TRBJ1-3; 10 nucleotides align to TRBD1. The CDR3 covers 16 residues. V shed 0 bases, J shed 2 bases, and the junction held 2 bases outside the gene matches. From germline, CDR1 is SGHRS and CDR2 YFSETQ. CDR3 loop: CASSLAGQGAGNTIYF. DNA for the CDR3: TGCGCCAGCAGCTTGGCCGGACAGGGGGCTGGAAACACCATATATTTT.

The chain carries TRBV6-5 and TRBJ2-7; TRBD1 agrees at 8 bases. V lost 7 bases and J lost 5; bases outside the gene matches: 10. The CDR3 loop spans 14 amino acids. Per germline, CDR1 MNHEY and CDR2 SVGAGI. The CDR3 sequence: CASTSLQGVDEQYF. The CDR3 nucleotides are TGTGCCAGCACTTCACTACAGGGGGTCGACGAGCAGTACTTC.

This chain joins TRBV6-1 and TRBJ1-2; maybe TRBD1 (6 bases). This CDR3 is 13 amino acids long. CDR1 is MNHNS and CDR2 is SASEGT in the germline V gene. The V and J ends lost 5 bases and 5 bases respectively, with 12 bases between them. CDR3 nucleotide sequence: TGTGCCAGCAGTCCCCGGACAGTGTATGGCTACACCTTC. The encoded protein is CASSPRTVYGYTF.

This clone was seen a single time. The chain couples TRBV19 to TRBJ1-6; the D gene is possibly TRBD1 (5 bases). CDR1 and CDR2 from the germline V gene are LNHDA and SQIVND (reference sequence). V lost 0 bases to trimming and J lost 9 bases, with 12 bases between them. The CDR3 extends over 15 amino acids. The CDR3 here is CASSIDSGLSSPLHF. The CDR3 DNA reads TGTGCCAGTAGTATAGATTCAGGGCTGAGTTCACCCCTCCACTTT.

The chain uses TRBV7-2 and TRBJ2-5, with D possibly matching TRBD1 (6 bases). TRBJ2-7 explains the end of the DNA better; the J call may be wrong. CDR3 length: 14 amino acids. From germline, CDR1 is SGHTA and CDR2 FQGNSA. In DNA form, the CDR3 reads TGTGCCAGCAGCTCCACAGGGCCCACCTACGAGCAGTACTTC. Translated, it gives CASSSTGPTYEQYF.